This T cell receptor (beta chain) was sequenced during a study of a mutant IDH1 vaccine in newly diagnosed glioma. Assay used: immunoSEQ multiplex PCR; TCRdb lists only in-frame clones, some missing. The data hold approximately 50,000 clones, with 87% observed a single time. The length of the CDR3 is 17 residues. Germline V lookup: CDR1 SGHRS, CDR2 YFSETQ. The junction had 9 bases not matched to a gene; V was cut back by 1 base and J by 3 bases. On this clone: The antigen is unknown.

Time point denoted: week 23, last vaccination. With topical imiquimod, each dose of the vaccine consisted of 300 ug of mutant IDH1 20-mer peptide. The rearrangement joins TRBV5-1 to TRBJ2-3; 9 bases fit TRBD2. The receptor was isolated from a man aged 35-49 years with glioma. The starting material was PBMCs, obtained from a glioma patient whose treatment included an IDH1 peptide vaccine. The DNA of the CDR3 is TGCGCCAGCAGCTTGATTGCGGGAGGGCCTCGGACAGATACGCAGTATTTT. Its translation is CASSLIAGGPRTDTQYF.